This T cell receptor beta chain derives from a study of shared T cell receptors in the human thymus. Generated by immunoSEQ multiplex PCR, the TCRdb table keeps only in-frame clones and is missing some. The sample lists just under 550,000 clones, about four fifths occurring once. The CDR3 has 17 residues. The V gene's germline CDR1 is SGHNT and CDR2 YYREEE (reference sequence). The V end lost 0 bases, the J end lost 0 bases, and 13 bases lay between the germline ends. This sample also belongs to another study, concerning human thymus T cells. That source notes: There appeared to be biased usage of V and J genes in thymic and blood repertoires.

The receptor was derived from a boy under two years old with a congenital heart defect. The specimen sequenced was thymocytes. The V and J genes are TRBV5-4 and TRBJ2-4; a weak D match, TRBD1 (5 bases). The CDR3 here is CASSLVVPDRAKNIQYF. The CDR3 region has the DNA TGTGCCAGCAGCTTGGTAGTCCCCGACAGAGCCAAAAACATTCAGTACTTC.